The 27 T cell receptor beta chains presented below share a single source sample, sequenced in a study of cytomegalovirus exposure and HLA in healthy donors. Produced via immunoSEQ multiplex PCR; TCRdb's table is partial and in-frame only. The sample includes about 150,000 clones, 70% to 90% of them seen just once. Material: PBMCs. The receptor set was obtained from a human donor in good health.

CDR3 nucleotide sequence: TGTGCCAGCGCCCCGGGAGGGGGAGTCTCCTACGAGCAGTACTTC. As protein: CASAPGGGVSYEQYF. V gene TRBV27 combines with J gene TRBJ2-7, with 8 bases identical to TRBD2. CDR3 length: 15 amino acids. Per the germline V gene, CDR1 is MNHEY and CDR2 is SMNVEV (reference sequence). With 8 bases clipped from V and 0 bases from J, the junction kept 9 bases outside the gene matches.

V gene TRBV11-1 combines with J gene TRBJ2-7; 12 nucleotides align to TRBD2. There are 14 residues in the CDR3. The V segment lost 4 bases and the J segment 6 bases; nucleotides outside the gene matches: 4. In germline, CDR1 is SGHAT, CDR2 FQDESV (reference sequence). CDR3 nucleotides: TGTGCCAGCAGCTCTACTAGCGGGGGGCTCGAGCAGTACTTC. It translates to CASSSTSGGLEQYF. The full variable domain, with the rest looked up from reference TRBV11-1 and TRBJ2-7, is EAEVAQSPRYKITEKSQAVAFWCDPISGHATLYWYRQILGQGPELLVQFQDESVVDDSQLPKDRFSAERLKGVDSTLKIQPAELGDSAMYLCASSSTSGGLEQYFGPGTRLTVT.

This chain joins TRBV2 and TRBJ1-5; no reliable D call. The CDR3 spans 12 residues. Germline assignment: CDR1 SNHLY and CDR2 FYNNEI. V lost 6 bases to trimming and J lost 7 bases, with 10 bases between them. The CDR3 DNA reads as TGTGCCAGCAGGGAGTCCCGGCAGCCCCAGCATTTT. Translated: CASRESRQPQHF.

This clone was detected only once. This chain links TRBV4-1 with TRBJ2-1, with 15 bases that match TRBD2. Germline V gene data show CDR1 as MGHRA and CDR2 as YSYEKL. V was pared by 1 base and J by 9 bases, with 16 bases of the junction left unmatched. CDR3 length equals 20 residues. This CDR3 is CASSQGRLGLAGGRRGEQFF. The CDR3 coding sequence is TGCGCCAGCAGCCAAGGGCGCCTGGGACTAGCGGGGGGTAGGCGGGGTGAGCAGTTCTTC.

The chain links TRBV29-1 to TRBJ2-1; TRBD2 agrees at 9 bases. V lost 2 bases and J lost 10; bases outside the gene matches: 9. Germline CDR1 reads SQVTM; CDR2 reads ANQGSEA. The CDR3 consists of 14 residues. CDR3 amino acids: CSVEYVAGESEQFF. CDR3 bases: TGCAGCGTTGAATACGTAGCGGGAGAATCAGAGCAGTTCTTC.

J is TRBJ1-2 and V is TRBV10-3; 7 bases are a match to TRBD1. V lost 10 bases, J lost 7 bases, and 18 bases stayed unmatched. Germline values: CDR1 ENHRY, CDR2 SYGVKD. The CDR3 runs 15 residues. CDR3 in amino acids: CATWDSWVPKGGYTF. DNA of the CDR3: TGTGCCACTTGGGACAGTTGGGTCCCTAAGGGTGGCTACACCTTC.

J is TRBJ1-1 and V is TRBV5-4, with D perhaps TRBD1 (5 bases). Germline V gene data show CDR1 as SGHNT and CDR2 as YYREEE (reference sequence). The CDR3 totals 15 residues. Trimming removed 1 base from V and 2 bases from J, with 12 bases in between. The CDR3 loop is CASSLPGLTNTEAFF. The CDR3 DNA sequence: TGTGCCAGCAGCTTGCCGGGACTGACTAACACTGAAGCTTTCTTT.

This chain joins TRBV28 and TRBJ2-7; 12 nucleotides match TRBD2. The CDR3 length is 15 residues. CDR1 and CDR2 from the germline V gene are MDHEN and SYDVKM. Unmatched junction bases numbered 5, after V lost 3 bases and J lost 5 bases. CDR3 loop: CASSLTSGRINEQYF. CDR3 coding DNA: TGTGCCAGCAGTTTGACTAGCGGGAGAATAAACGAGCAGTACTTC.

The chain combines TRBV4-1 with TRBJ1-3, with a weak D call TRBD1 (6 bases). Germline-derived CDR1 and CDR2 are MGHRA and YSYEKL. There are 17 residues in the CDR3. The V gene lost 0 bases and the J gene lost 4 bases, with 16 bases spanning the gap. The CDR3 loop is CASSQEGRGSSGNTIYF. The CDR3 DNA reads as TGCGCCAGCAGCCAAGAAGGGAGGGGGTCCTCAGGAAACACCATATATTTT.

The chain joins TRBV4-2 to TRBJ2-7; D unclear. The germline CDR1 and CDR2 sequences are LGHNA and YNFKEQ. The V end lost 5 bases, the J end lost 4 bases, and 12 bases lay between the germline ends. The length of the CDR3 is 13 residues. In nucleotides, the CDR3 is TGTGCCAGCAGCACCCGACTGAATTACGAGCAGTACTTC. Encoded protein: CASSTRLNYEQYF.

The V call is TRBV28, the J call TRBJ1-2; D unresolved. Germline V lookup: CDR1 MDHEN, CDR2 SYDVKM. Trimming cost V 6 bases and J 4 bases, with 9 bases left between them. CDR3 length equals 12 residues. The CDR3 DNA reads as TGTGCCAGCAGCTCCGGGATCTATGGCTACACCTTC. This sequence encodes CASSSGIYGYTF.

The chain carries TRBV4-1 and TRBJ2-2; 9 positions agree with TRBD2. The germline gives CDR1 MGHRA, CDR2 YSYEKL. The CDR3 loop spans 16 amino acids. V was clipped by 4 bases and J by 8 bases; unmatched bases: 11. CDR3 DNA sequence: TGCGCCAGCAGCCCGAGGAGGACTAGCGATATGGGGGAGCTGTTTTTT. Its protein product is CASSPRRTSDMGELFF.

The CDR3 spells CASSQESMMSRSNTEAFF. CDR3 nucleotide sequence: TGCGCCAGCAGCCAAGAGTCTATGATGAGTAGATCGAACACTGAAGCTTTCTTT. The chain joins TRBV4-3 to TRBJ1-1; D remains unclear. The length of the CDR3 is 18 residues. The V gene lost 0 bases and the J gene lost 1 base, with 18 bases spanning the gap. In germline, CDR1 is LGHNA, CDR2 YSLEER.

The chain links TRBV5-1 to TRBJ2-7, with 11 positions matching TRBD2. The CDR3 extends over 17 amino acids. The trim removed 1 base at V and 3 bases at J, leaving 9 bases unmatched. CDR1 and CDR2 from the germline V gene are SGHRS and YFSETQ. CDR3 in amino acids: CASSLPKSLAGGYEQYF. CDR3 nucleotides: TGCGCCAGCAGCTTGCCCAAGAGCCTAGCGGGAGGCTACGAGCAGTACTTC.

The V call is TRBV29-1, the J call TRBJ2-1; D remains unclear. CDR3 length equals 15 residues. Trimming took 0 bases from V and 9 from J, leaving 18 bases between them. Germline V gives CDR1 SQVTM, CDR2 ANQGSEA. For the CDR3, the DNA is TGCAGCGTTGAAGACGGTGTTCGCGGCTCCCGTGAGCAGTTCTTC. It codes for CSVEDGVRGSREQFF.

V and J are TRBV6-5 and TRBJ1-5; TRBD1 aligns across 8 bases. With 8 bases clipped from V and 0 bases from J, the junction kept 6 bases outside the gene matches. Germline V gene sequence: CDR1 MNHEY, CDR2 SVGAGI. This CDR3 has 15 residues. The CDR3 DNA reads TGTGCCAGCCGGGACAGGTACAATAGCAATCAGCCCCAGCATTTT. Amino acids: CASRDRYNSNQPQHF.

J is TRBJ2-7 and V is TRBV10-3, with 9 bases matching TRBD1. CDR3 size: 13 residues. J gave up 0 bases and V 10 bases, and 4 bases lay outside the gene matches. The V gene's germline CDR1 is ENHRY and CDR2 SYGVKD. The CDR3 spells CANGQGPSYEQYF. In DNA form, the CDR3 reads TGTGCCAACGGACAGGGGCCCTCCTACGAGCAGTACTTC.

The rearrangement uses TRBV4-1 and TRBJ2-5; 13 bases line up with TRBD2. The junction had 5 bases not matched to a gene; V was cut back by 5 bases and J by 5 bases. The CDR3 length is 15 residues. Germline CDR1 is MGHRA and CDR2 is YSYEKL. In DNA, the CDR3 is TGCGCCAGCAGCTCTACTAGCGGGGGGGCGGAGACCCAGTACTTC. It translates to CASSSTSGGAETQYF.

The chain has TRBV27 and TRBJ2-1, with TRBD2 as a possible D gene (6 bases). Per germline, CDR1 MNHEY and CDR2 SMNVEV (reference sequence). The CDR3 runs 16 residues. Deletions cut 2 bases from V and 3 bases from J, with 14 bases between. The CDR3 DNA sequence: TGTGCCAGCAGTTTAGGGGGGTCTTGGGGCTACAATGAGCAGTTCTTC. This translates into CASSLGGSWGYNEQFF.

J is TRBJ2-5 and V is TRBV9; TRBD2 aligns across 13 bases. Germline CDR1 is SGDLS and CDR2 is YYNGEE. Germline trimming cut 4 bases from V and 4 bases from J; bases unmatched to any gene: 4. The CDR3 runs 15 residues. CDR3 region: CASSTGTSGIETQYF. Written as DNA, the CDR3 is TGTGCCAGCAGCACCGGGACTAGCGGGATAGAGACCCAGTACTTC.

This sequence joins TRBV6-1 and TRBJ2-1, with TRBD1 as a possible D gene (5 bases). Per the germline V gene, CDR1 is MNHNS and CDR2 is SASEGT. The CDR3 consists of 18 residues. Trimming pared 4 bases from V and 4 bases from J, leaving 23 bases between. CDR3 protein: CASSVDRSRVYLYNEQFF. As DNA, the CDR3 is TGTGCCAGCAGTGTCGACCGAAGCAGGGTCTACCTATACAATGAGCAGTTCTTC.

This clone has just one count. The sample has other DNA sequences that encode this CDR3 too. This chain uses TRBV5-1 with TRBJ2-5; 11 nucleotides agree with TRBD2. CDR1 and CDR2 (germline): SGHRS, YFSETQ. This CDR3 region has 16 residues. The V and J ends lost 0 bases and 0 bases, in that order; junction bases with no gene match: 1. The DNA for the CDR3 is TGCGCCAGCAGCTTGGCTAGCGGGGGGTACCAAGAGACCCAGTACTTC. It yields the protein CASSLASGGYQETQYF.

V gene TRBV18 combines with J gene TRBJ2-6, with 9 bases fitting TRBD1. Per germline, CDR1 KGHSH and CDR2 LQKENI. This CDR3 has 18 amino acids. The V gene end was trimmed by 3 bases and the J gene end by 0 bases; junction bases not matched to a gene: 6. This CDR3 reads CASSPRDRAFSGANVLTF. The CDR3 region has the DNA TGTGCCAGCTCACCGAGGGACAGGGCCTTCTCTGGGGCCAACGTCCTGACTTTC.

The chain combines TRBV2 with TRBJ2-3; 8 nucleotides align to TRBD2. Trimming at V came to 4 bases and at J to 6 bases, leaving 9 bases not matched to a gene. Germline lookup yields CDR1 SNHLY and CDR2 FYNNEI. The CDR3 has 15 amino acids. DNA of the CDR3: TGTGCCAGCAGTGGATTAGCTTCGGGGGGGGATACGCAGTATTTT. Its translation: CASSGLASGGDTQYF.

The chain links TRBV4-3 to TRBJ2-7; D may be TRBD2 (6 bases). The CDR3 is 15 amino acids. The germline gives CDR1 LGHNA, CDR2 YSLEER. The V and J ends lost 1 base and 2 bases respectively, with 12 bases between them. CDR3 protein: CASSQVLGGAYEQYF. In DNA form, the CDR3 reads TGCGCCAGCAGCCAAGTCTTGGGCGGGGCCTACGAGCAGTACTTC.

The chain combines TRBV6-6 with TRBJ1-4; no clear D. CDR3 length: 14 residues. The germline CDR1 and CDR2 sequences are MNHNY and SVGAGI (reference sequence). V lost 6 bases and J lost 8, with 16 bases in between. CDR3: CASRIRGAREKLFF. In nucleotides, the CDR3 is TGTGCCAGCAGAATCCGGGGAGCGCGAGAAAAACTGTTTTTT.

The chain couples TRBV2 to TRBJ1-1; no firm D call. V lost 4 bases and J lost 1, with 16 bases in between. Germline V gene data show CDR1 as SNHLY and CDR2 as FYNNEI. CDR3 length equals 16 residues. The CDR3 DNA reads TGTGCCAGCAGTGCCCGGGGAGTCCTGCGGAACACTGAAGCTTTCTTT. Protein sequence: CASSARGVLRNTEAFF.